This T cell receptor beta chain was identified during a study of blood T cell repertoires in COVID-19. Looking at the study overall: Samples taken during acute and convalescent COVID-19 were collected in the United States, Italy and Spain. T cells, B-cell-depleted T cells, or PBMCs supplied cDNA or gDNA.

This clone has only a few counts. As originally analysed: Using reference gene primer amplification, nucleated cell counts were estimated. Measured with immunoSEQ multiplex PCR; TCRdb has only the in-frame clones, and not every one. For V, J and clone size, that table is used; D and trimming come from the DNA. Of fewer than 110,000 clones listed, roughly 90% are singletons. Sequencing was done on a sample of peripheral blood. The origin of this receptor is a woman aged 55-75 years with acute or convalescent COVID-19.

As DNA, the CDR3 is TGTGCCAGCCACAGCGAGGGAGAGCAGTACTTC. Its protein product is CASHSEGEQYF. The V and J genes are TRBV2 and TRBJ2-7, with D possibly TRBD2 on 5 matching bases. Trimming removed 8 bases from V and 7 bases from J, with 12 bases in between. The CDR3 spans 11 residues. Per the germline V gene, CDR1 is SNHLY and CDR2 is FYNNEI.